The following is a T cell receptor beta chain sequence with its context. These data originate in a study of OX40 agonist ivuxolimab in advanced cancers. Whole-study context: Subjects had a mean age of about 61 years, with a range of 23 to 79; 82.7% were male.

Germline assignment: CDR1 SGHTA and CDR2 FQGNSA. V dropped 4 bases and J dropped 4 bases, with 16 bases sitting between them. The CDR3 length is 15 residues. The table came from immunoSEQ multiplex PCR; TCRdb's copy has only in-frame clones and leaves some out. The sample consists of approximately 13,000 clones, 65% to 80% of them appearing once. The material sequenced was CD4+ or CD8+ T cells sorted from blood, taken in a trial of the OX40 agonist ivuxolimab. The genes are TRBV7-2 and TRBJ2-5; a weak D match, TRBD2 (7 bases). The clonotype comes from an adult with an advanced solid tumor such as melanoma, head and neck, liver or kidney cancer. The CDR3 region has the DNA TGTGCCAGCAGCTGGGGGGCTAGCGGAGGAGAGACCCAGTACTTC. As protein: CASSWGASGGETQYF.